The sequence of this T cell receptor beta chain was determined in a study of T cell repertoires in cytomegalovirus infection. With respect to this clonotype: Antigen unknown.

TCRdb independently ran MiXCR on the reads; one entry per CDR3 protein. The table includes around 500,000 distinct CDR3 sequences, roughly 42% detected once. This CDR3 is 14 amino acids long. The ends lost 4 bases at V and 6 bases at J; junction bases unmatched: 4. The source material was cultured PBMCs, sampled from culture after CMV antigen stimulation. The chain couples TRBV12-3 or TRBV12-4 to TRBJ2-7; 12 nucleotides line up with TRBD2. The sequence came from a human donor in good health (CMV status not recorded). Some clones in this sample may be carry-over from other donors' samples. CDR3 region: CASSSGLAGLEQYF. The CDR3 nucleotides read TGTGCCAGCAGTTCCGGACTAGCGGGACTCGAGCAGTACTTC.